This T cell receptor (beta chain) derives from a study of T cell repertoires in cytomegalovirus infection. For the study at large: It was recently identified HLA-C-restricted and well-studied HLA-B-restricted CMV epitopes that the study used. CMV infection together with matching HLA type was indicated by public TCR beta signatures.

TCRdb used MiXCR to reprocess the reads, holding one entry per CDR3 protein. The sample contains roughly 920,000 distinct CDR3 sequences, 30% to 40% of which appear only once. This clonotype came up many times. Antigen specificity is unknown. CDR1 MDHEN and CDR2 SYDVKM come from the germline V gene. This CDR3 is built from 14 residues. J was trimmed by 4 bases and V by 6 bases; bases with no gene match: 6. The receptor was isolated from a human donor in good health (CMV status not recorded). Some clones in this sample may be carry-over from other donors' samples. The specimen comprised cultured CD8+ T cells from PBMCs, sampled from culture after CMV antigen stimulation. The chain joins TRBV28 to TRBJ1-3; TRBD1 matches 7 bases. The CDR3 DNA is TGTGCCAGCAGCTTGCCGGGACAGGGAAACACCATATATTTT. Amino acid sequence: CASSLPGQGNTIYF.